One sample yielded the 29 T cell receptor beta chains listed below, sequenced in a study of T cells of healthy individuals. TCRdb itself ran the 5' RACE reads through MiXCR, one entry per CDR3 protein. The sample includes around 63,000 distinct CDR3 sequences, around 15% of them seen just once. The receptors come from a human donor in good health.

V is TRBV4-3 and J is TRBJ1-6, with D perhaps matching TRBD1 (6 bases). With 0 bases removed from V and 9 bases from J, the gap between germline ends came to 12 bases. Germline CDR1 reads LGHNA; CDR2 reads YSLEER. The CDR3 length is 15 residues. The CDR3: CASSQEQGSSSPLHF. CDR3 nucleotide sequence: TGCGCCAGCAGCCAAGAACAGGGATCAAGTTCACCCCTCCACTTT.

This clonotype was detected only once. This sequence joins TRBV7-9 and TRBJ2-1, with a possible D match to TRBD1 (5 bases). The CDR3 has 13 residues. Per the germline V gene, CDR1 is SEHNR and CDR2 is FQNEAQ (reference sequence). The V and J ends lost 4 bases and 6 bases respectively, with 10 bases between them. The CDR3 sequence is CASSSLGRNEQFF. In nucleotides, the CDR3 is TGTGCCAGCAGCTCCCTGGGGCGCAATGAGCAGTTCTTC.

This clonotype has only a few counts. The chain combines TRBV5-1 with TRBJ2-1; 9 bases align to TRBD2. The CDR3 has 17 residues. Germline-derived CDR1 and CDR2 are SGHRS and YFSETQ. The V segment lost 0 bases and the J segment 4 bases; nucleotides outside the gene matches: 8. The CDR3 is CASSLGIAGAGYNEQFF. Here the CDR3 DNA reads TGCGCCAGCAGCTTGGGAATAGCGGGAGCGGGATACAATGAGCAGTTCTTC.

At least ten counts were recorded for this clonotype. This chain connects TRBV7-9 to TRBJ1-5; 7 nucleotides line up with TRBD1. The V and J ends lost 7 bases and 0 bases, in that order; junction bases with no gene match: 6. The CDR3 is made up of 15 amino acids. Germline CDR1 and CDR2: SEHNR and FQNEAQ (reference sequence). CDR3 amino acids: CASTRGGDSNQPQHF. For the CDR3, the DNA is TGTGCCAGCACCAGGGGGGGGGATAGCAATCAGCCCCAGCATTTT.

This clonotype was detected ten times or more. The rearrangement links TRBV9 to TRBJ1-1; 7 bases match TRBD1. CDR3 size: 16 residues. Germline V CDR1 and CDR2: SGDLS, YYNGEE. The J segment lost 6 bases and the V segment lost 0 bases, leaving 11 bases of the junction unmatched. The CDR3 nucleotides are TGTGCCAGCAGCGTAGGTGAGACAGGGTGGTTTTCTGAAGCTTTCTTT. It codes for CASSVGETGWFSEAFF.

This clonotype was seen at least ten times. This chain links TRBV2 with TRBJ2-2; TRBD1 matches at 8 bases. Trimming cost V 7 bases and J 4 bases; bases outside gene matches: 8. The CDR3 contains 15 residues. CDR1 is SNHLY and CDR2 is FYNNEI in the germline V gene. CDR3 coding DNA: TGTGCCAGCACCAGACAGGGGTATAGCACCGGGGAGCTGTTTTTT. Translated: CASTRQGYSTGELFF.

J is TRBJ2-7 and V is TRBV20-1, with TRBD2 as a possible D gene (5 bases). Trimming left V 1 base short and J 4 bases short, with 17 bases between. The CDR3 spans 15 residues. The germline V gene encodes CDR1 DFQATT and CDR2 SNEGSKA (reference sequence). CDR3 region: CSARGEGEDLYEQYF. The DNA of the CDR3 is TGCAGTGCTAGAGGTGAGGGAGAGGACTTGTACGAGCAGTACTTC.

The chain combines TRBV3-1 with TRBJ2-5; TRBD2 agrees at 8 bases. V lost 2 bases, J lost 4 bases, and 12 bases stayed unmatched. The CDR3 sequence is 17 residues long. CDR1 is LGHDT, CDR2 YNNKEL, per germline (reference sequence). CDR3 in DNA: TGTGCCAGCAGCCAATCCGGGACTAGTAGTGTGAGAGAGACCCAGTACTTC. Its protein is CASSQSGTSSVRETQYF.

This clonotype has more than one count but fewer than ten. The chain combines TRBV28 with TRBJ1-6; a weak D match, TRBD1 (5 bases). Germline-derived CDR1 and CDR2 are MDHEN and SYDVKM. V lost 6 bases to trimming and J lost 8 bases, with 17 bases between them. CDR3 size: 15 residues. CDR3: CASRNRLLGDSPLHF. The CDR3 coding sequence is TGTGCCAGCAGGAACAGGTTGTTGGGTGATTCACCCCTCCACTTT.

This clonotype has a count of ten or more. This sequence joins TRBV12-3 or TRBV12-4 and TRBJ1-5; D perhaps matches TRBD1 (6 bases). The CDR3 loop spans 15 amino acids. V lost 3 bases, J lost 1 base, and 10 bases lay in between. The CDR3 region has the DNA TGTGCCAGCAGTTTTGGGGGGGCAAGCAATCAGCCCCAGCATTTT. It encodes CASSFGGASNQPQHF.

This clonotype was seen many times. The J gene is TRBJ1-1, the V gene TRBV20-1; D is unresolved. V was clipped by 2 bases and J by 7 bases, with 11 bases between them. The CDR3 covers 12 residues. CDR1 and CDR2 (germline): DFQATT, SNEGSKA (reference sequence). The DNA of the CDR3 is TGCAGTGCTAGATTTAGGGATATTGAAGCTTTCTTT. It encodes CSARFRDIEAFF.

The rearrangement uses TRBV7-2 and TRBJ2-1; TRBD1 matches at 9 bases. V lost 4 bases and J lost 15; bases outside the gene matches: 7. There are 12 residues in the CDR3. Germline CDR1 reads SGHTA; CDR2 reads FQGNSA. CDR3 coding DNA: TGTGCCAGCAGCTCGCCTCCGGGACAGGGGTTCTTC. It is translated as CASSSPPGQGFF.

This clonotype was counted ten times or more. The rearrangement uses TRBV20-1 and TRBJ1-2, with D possibly being TRBD1 (6 bases). The germline gives CDR1 DFQATT, CDR2 SNEGSKA (reference sequence). The CDR3 sequence is 14 residues long. The ends were cut back, 6 bases at V and 4 bases at J, with 18 bases in the middle. CDR3 amino acids: CSAGGPDRAYGYTF. As DNA, the CDR3 is TGCAGTGCCGGGGGGCCCGACAGAGCCTATGGCTACACCTTC.

This clonotype was found many times. The chain is built from TRBV5-1 and TRBJ2-3; D remains ambiguous. Per the germline V gene, CDR1 is SGHRS and CDR2 is YFSETQ. V was clipped by 0 bases and J by 11 bases, with 10 bases between them. This CDR3 has 12 amino acids. The chain's CDR3 is CASSLGQAGQYF. DNA of the CDR3: TGCGCCAGCAGCTTGGGCCAGGCTGGGCAGTATTTT.

This clonotype came up many times. The chain has TRBV27 and TRBJ1-6; no reliable D call. Germline CDR1 is MNHEY and CDR2 is SMNVEV (reference sequence). The CDR3 covers 15 residues. V lost 2 bases to trimming and J lost 12 bases, with 17 bases between them. In DNA, the CDR3 is TGTGCCAGCAGTTTAGTGATCACAGACGTTGGACCCCTCCACTTT. Its protein is CASSLVITDVGPLHF.

The sample holds many counts of this clonotype. This chain joins TRBV24-1 and TRBJ2-3, with D hard to call. The germline CDR1 and CDR2 sequences are KGHDR and SFDVKD. Trimming stripped 4 bases from V and 8 bases from J, with 6 bases between. CDR3 length: 11 amino acids. CDR3 nucleotides: TGTGCCACCAGTGACCCAGTTACGCAGTATTTT. Encoded protein: CATSDPVTQYF.

This clonotype came up many times. The gene calls are TRBV7-9 and TRBJ2-7, with unresolved D. Germline CDR1 reads SEHNR; CDR2 reads FQNEAQ (reference sequence). V gave up 1 base and J gave up 5 bases, with 15 bases separating them. The CDR3 has 15 residues. The CDR3 nucleotides are TGTGCCAGCAGCTTAGGCGGACGTCAATACGACGAGCAGTACTTC. Translated: CASSLGGRQYDEQYF.

The chain links TRBV3-1 to TRBJ2-7, with a weak D call TRBD1 (5 bases). Germline CDR1 reads LGHDT; CDR2 reads YNNKEL (reference sequence). The V end lost 4 bases, the J end lost 2 bases, and 9 bases lay between the germline ends. This CDR3 comprises 13 residues. CDR3 residues: CASSLGATYEQYF. CDR3 in DNA: TGTGCCAGCAGCCTAGGGGCTACCTACGAGCAGTACTTC.

This clonotype was counted only a few times. V usage is TRBV20-1 and J usage is TRBJ1-1; TRBD1 matches at 12 bases. The CDR3 is 15 residues long. CDR1 DFQATT and CDR2 SNEGSKA come from the germline V gene (reference sequence). J gave up 6 bases and V 6 bases, and 11 bases lay outside the gene matches. In DNA form, the CDR3 reads TGCAGTGCCACCCCGGGACAGGGGGCGCGGGCTGAAGCTTTCTTT. Amino acid sequence: CSATPGQGARAEAFF.

This clonotype was counted only a few times. The chain uses TRBV7-9 and TRBJ1-5; D is perhaps TRBD1 (5 bases). The germline gives CDR1 SEHNR, CDR2 FQNEAQ (reference sequence). The CDR3 is made up of 13 amino acids. Deletions cut 4 bases from V and 5 bases from J, with 9 bases between. CDR3 residues: CASSSRGDQPQHF. The CDR3 region has the DNA TGTGCCAGCAGCTCCCGGGGCGATCAGCCCCAGCATTTT. The variable domain in full, with the rest retrieved from reference TRBV7-9 and TRBJ1-5, is DTGVSQNPRHKITKRGQNVTFRCDPISEHNRLYWYRQTLGQGPEFLTYFQNEAQLEKSRLLSDRFSAERPKGSFSTLEIQRTEQGDSAMYLCASSSRGDQPQHFGDGTRLSIL.

This clonotype was seen many times. This sequence joins TRBV27 and TRBJ1-5; perhaps TRBD1 as D (5 bases). Per the germline V gene, CDR1 is MNHEY and CDR2 is SMNVEV (reference sequence). CDR3 size: 14 residues. V was pared by 3 bases and J by 3 bases, with 9 bases between. The CDR3 sequence: CASSFGTNNQPQHF. The CDR3 DNA is TGTGCCAGCAGTTTCGGGACGAACAATCAGCCCCAGCATTTT.

This clonotype was observed a few times. This sequence joins TRBV27 and TRBJ2-3; 7 bases are shared with TRBD2. The CDR3 loop spans 16 amino acids. J lost 1 base, V lost 2 bases, and 6 bases had no gene match. Looked up from germline, CDR1 is MNHEY and CDR2 is SMNVEV (reference sequence). Here the CDR3 DNA reads TGTGCCAGCAGTTTAACCCGGACTAGGGGCACAGATACGCAGTATTTT. It yields the protein CASSLTRTRGTDTQYF.

This clonotype was detected many times. V usage is TRBV7-6 and J usage is TRBJ1-5, with D possibly TRBD1 on 5 matching bases. CDR1 is SGHVS and CDR2 is FNYEAQ in the germline V gene. The CDR3 has 14 residues. V was trimmed by 6 bases and J by 4 bases, leaving 13 bases between them. CDR3 region: CASSTGTSNQPQHF. In DNA, the CDR3 is TGTGCCAGCAGTACGGGGACCTCGAATCAGCCCCAGCATTTT.

This clonotype came up a few times. The chain uses TRBV3-1 and TRBJ2-1, with D maybe TRBD2 (6 bases). The CDR3 spans 17 residues. V was cut by 0 bases and J by 5 bases, with 17 bases left in between. The germline V gene encodes CDR1 LGHDT and CDR2 YNNKEL (reference sequence). CDR3 nucleotide sequence: TGTGCCAGCAGCCAAGATGGGCCCCGGGACTTTGACAATGAGCAGTTCTTC. It codes for CASSQDGPRDFDNEQFF.

V gene TRBV3-1 combines with J gene TRBJ2-3, with D hard to call. From germline, CDR1 is LGHDT and CDR2 YNNKEL (reference sequence). Trimming took 1 base from V and 5 from J, leaving 10 bases between them. The CDR3 totals 14 residues. CDR3 protein: CASSQGGKGDTQYF. The CDR3, as DNA: TGTGCCAGCAGCCAAGGCGGAAAAGGAGATACGCAGTATTTT.

About this clonotype itself: A much more abundant neighbour one base away suggests this may be a read error. The V and J genes are TRBV29-1 and TRBJ1-2; 8 nucleotides align to TRBD1. Germline assignment: CDR1 SQVTM and CDR2 ANQGSEA. The CDR3 consists of 14 residues. The chain's CDR3 is CNGLLTGAYYGYTF. DNA of the CDR3: TGCAACGGTCTCCTGACAGGGGCATATTATGGCTACACCTTC.

The CDR3: CASSFTWTSGPYEQYF. The CDR3 region has the DNA TGTGCCAGCAGCTTCACTTGGACTAGCGGTCCCTACGAGCAGTACTTC. The rearrangement links TRBV7-2 to TRBJ2-7; 10 bases match TRBD2. The CDR3 is 16 residues long. Germline V gene data show CDR1 as SGHTA and CDR2 as FQGNSA. With V trimmed by 3 bases and J by 2 bases, 7 bases remained unmatched.

Points on this clonotype: A much larger clone lies one base from this, so it may be a read error. CDR3 residues: CASSQIYPLERDYNGQFF. The CDR3 DNA reads as TGCGCCAGCAGCCAGATATACCCACTCGAGCGGGATTACAATGGGCAGTTCTTC. The rearrangement links TRBV4-3 to TRBJ2-1, with 7 bases aligning to TRBD2. This CDR3 spans 18 amino acids. Germline loops: CDR1 LGHNA, CDR2 YSLEER.

The genes are TRBV29-1 and TRBJ1-1; 9 bases are a match to TRBD1. V was pared by 6 bases and J by 7 bases, with 3 bases of the junction left unmatched. This CDR3 has 11 residues. The germline CDR1 and CDR2 sequences are SQVTM and ANQGSEA. Here the CDR3 DNA reads TGCAGCGTCCGGGGACAGGGTGAAGCTTTCTTT. This codes for CSVRGQGEAFF.